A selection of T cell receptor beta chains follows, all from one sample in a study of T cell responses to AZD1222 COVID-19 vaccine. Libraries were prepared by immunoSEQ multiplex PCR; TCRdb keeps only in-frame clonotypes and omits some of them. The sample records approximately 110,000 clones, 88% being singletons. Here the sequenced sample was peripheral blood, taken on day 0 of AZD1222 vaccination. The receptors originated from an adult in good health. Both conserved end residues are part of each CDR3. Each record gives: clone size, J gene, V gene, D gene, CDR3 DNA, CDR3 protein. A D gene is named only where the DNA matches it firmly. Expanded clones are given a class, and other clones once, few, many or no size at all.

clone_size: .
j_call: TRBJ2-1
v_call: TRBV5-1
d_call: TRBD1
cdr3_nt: TGCGCCAGCAGCTTGGCCTTACAGGGGTGGAATGAGCAGTTCTTC
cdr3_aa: CASSLALQGWNEQFF

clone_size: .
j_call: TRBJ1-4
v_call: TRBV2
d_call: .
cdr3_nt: TGTGCCAGCAATGGGGGTCCTAATGAAAAACTGTTTTTT
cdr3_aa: CASNGGPNEKLFF

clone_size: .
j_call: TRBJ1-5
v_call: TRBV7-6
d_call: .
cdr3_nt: TGTGCCAGCAGCCCAGGCGGGGGGGGGAATCAGCCCCAGCATTTT
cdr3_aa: CASSPGGGGNQPQHF

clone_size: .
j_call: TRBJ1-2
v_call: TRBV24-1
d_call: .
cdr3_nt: TGTGCCACCAGTGATAACTATCCTAACTATGGCTACACCTTC
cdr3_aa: CATSDNYPNYGYTF

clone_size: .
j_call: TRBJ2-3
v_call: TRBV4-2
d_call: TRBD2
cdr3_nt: TGTGCCAGCAGCCCTCCGACCGTAGCGGGAGCAGATACGCAGTATTTT
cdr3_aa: CASSPPTVAGADTQYF

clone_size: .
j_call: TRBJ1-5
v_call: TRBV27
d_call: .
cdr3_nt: TGTGCCAGCAGTTTGGAGGGATGGAATCAGCCCCAGCATTTT
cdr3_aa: CASSLEGWNQPQHF

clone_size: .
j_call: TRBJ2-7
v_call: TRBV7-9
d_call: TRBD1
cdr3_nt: TGTGCCAGCAGCCGGACAGGGGGGTACGAGCAGTACTTC
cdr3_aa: CASSRTGGYEQYF

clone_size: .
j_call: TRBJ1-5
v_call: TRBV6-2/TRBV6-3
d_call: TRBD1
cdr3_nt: TGTGCCAGCAGTGGACAGGACCAGCCCCAGCATTTT
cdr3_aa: CASSGQDQPQHF

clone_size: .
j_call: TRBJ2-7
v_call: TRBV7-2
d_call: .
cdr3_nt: TGTGCCAGCAGGAAAAACTACGAGCAGTACTTC
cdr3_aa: CASRKNYEQYF

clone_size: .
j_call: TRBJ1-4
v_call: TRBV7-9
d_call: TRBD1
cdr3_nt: TGTGCCAGCAGCCTTGACAGGGAGGACGAAAAACTGTTTTTT
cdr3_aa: CASSLDREDEKLFF

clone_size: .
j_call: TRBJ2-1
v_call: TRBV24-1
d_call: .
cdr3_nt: TGTGCCACCAGTGATTTGGGTCGTCCGGGACAACCTCCCTACAATGAGCAGTTCTTC
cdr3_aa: CATSDLGRPGQPPYNEQFF

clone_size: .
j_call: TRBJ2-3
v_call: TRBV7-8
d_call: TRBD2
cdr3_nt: TGTGCCAGCAGCTATAGGACTAGCGGGGGACACACAGATACGCAGTATTTT
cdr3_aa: CASSYRTSGGHTDTQYF

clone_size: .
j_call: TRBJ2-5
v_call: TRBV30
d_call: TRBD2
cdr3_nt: TGTGCCTGGAGTCCGGGACTAGACCAAGAGACCCAGTACTTC
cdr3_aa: CAWSPGLDQETQYF

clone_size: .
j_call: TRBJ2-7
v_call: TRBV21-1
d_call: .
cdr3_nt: TGTGCCAGCAGCAGACAGGGGCCCACCTACGAGCAGTACTTC
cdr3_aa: CASSRQGPTYEQYF

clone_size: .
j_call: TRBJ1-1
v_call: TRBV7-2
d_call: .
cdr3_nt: TGTGCCAGCAGCTCGCCGCGGGGGGTGGAAGCTTTCTTT
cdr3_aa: CASSSPRGVEAFF

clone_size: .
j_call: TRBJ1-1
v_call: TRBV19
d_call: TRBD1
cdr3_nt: TGTGCCAGTAGTCCTGGACAGGGTCAAGCTGAAGCTTTCTTT
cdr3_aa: CASSPGQGQAEAFF

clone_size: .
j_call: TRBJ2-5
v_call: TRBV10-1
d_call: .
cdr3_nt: TGCGCCAGCAGTGAGGTGAAAACCCAGTACTTC
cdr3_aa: CASSEVKTQYF

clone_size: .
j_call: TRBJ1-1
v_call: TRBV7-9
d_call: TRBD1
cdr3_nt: TGTGCCAGCAGCCAGGGACAGCCCACTGAAGCTTTCTTT
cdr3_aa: CASSQGQPTEAFF

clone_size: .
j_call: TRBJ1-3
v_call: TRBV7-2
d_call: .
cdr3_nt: TGTGCCAGCAGCTTATCGTGGAACGTCGGAAACACCATATATTTT
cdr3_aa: CASSLSWNVGNTIYF

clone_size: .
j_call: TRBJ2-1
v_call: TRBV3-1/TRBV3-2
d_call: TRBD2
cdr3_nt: TGTGCCAGCAGCCCAGCGGGACTCTCCTACAATGAGCAGTTCTTC
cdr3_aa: CASSPAGLSYNEQFF

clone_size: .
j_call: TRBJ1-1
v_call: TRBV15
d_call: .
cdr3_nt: TGTGCCACCAGCAGAGATCAGGTAATTTGGACACCGGCAGGTACTGAAGCTTTCTTT
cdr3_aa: CATSRDQVIWTPAGTEAFF

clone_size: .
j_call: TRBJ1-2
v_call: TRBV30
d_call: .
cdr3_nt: TGTGCCTGGAGCCGCCCCGGCGGGGGCTACACCTTC
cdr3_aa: CAWSRPGGGYTF

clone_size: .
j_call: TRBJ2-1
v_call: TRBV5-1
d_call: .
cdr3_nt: TGCGCCAGCAGCTCCTCCCAGGGGCCGAACAATGAGCAGTTCTTC
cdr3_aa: CASSSSQGPNNEQFF

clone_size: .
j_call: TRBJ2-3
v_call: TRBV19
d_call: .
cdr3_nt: TGTGCCAGTAGCCAAAAAGGAGCCACTCAGGCTACGCAGTATTTT
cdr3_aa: CASSQKGATQATQYF

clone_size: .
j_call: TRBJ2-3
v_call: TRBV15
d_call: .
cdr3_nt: TGTGCCACCAGCATTCATGTATCGGATACGCAGTATTTT
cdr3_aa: CATSIHVSDTQYF

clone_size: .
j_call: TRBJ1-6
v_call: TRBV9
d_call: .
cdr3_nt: TGTGCCAGCAGCGTAACGAGGGATTCACCCCTCCACTTT
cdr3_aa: CASSVTRDSPLHF

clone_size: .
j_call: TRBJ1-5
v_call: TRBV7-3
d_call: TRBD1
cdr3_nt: TGTGCCAGCAGAAAGAGGACAGGGGGCTCCCGGCAGCCCCAGCATTTT
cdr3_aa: CASRKRTGGSRQPQHF

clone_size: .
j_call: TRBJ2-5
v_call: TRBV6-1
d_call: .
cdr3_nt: TGTGCCAGCAGTGAGGGTTTTGGGACTCGTGGGACCCAGTACTTC
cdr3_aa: CASSEGFGTRGTQYF

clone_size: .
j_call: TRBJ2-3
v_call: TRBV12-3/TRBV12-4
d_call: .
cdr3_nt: TGTGCCAGCAGTGCGAGTTTTACGCAGTATTTT
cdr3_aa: CASSASFTQYF

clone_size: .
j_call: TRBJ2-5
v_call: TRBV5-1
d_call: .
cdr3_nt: TGCGCCAGCAGCCTGGGGCCCGGACAGGGAGGGGAGACCCAGTACTTC
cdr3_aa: CASSLGPGQGGETQYF

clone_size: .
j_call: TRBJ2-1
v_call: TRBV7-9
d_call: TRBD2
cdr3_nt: TGTGCCAGCTTCCGACTCGGACTAGAAAAGCAGTTCTTC
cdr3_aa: CASFRLGLEKQFF

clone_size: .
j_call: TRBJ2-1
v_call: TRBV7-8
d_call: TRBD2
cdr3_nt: TGTGCCAGCAGCCGGACTAGCGGAGGAGGGGGCTCCTACAATGAGCAGTTCTTC
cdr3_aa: CASSRTSGGGGSYNEQFF

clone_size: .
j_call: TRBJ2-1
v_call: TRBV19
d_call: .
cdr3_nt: TGTGCCAGTAGTATAGATAGGATTGAGCAGTTCTTC
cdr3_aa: CASSIDRIEQFF

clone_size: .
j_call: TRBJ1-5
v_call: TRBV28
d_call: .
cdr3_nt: TGTGCCAGTGATCAATGGGGTCAGCCCCAGCATTTT
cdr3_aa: CASDQWGQPQHF

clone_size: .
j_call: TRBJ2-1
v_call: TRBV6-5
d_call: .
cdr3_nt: TGTGCCAGCAGTTACGTTCATGAGCAGTTCTTC
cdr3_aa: CASSYVHEQFF

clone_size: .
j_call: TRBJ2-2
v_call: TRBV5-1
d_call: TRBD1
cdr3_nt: TGCGCCAGCAGCTTGGCCGGACAGGACGGTTGGCTGTTTTTT
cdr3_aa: CASSLAGQDGWLFF

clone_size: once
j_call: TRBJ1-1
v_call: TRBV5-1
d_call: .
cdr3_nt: TGCGCCAGCAGCTTGGGGTCAGGGGCGCTGTTGAACACTGAAGCTTTCTTT
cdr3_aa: CASSLGSGALLNTEAFF

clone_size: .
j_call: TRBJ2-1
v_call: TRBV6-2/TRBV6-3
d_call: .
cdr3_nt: TGTGCCAGCAGTTACGGGACTCCTGTCGATGAGCAGTTCTTC
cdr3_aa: CASSYGTPVDEQFF

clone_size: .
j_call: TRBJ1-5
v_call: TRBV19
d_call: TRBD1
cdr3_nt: TGTGCCTGTCGACAGGGGGCCATGCAGCCCCAGCATTTT
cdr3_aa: CACRQGAMQPQHF

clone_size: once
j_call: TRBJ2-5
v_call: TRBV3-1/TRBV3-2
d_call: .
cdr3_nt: TGTGCCAGCAGCCCCAGGGGTGGGCAAGAGACCCAGTACTTC
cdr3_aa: CASSPRGGQETQYF

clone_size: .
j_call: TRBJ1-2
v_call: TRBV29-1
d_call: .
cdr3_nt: TGCAGCGTTGAAGCACTGGAGGGCCGGGGCTACACCTTC
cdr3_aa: CSVEALEGRGYTF

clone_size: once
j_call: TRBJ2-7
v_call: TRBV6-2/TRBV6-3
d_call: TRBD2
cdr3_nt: TGTGCCAGCAGTTACGGGCTAGCGGGGACCCCTCGCTACGAGCAGTACTTC
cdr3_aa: CASSYGLAGTPRYEQYF

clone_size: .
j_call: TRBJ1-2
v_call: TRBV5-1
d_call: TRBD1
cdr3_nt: TGCGCCAGCAGCTTGGCTTTGAGGGGGCAAGGGGATGGCTACACCTTC
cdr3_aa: CASSLALRGQGDGYTF

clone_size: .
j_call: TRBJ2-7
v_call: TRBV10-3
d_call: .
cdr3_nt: TGTGCCATCAGTGAGCAAGACTCCGGAGGCTACGAGCAGTACTTC
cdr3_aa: CAISEQDSGGYEQYF

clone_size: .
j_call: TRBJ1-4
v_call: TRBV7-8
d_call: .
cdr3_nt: TGTGCCAGCAGACCCACAGGGACCACTAATGAAAAACTGTTTTTT
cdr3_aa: CASRPTGTTNEKLFF

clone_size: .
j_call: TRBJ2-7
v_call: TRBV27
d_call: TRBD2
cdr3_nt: TGTGCCAGCAGTCAAGGGACTAGCGGGGCCTACGAGCAGTACTTC
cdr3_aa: CASSQGTSGAYEQYF

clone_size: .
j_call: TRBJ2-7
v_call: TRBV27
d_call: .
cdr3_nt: TGTGCCAGCAGTCGCGGGACAGCCTTTTACGAGCAGTACTTC
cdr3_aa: CASSRGTAFYEQYF

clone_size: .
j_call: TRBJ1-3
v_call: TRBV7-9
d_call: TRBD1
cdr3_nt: TGTGCCAGCAGCCCCCGGACAGGAACACCCTCTGGAAACACCATATATTTT
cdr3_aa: CASSPRTGTPSGNTIYF

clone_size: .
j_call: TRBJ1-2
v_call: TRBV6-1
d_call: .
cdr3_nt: TGTGCCAGCAGTGAAGGAGGTAGGGGTGGCTACACCTTC
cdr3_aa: CASSEGGRGGYTF

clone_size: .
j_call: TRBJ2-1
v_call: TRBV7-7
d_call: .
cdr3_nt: TGTGCCAGCAGCTCCACTATCGACTCCTACAATGAGCAGTTCTTC
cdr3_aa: CASSSTIDSYNEQFF

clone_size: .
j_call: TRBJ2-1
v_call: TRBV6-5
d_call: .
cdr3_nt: TGTGCCAGCAGCCCCGGACACCACCTGTACAATGAGCAGTTCTTC
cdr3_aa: CASSPGHHLYNEQFF

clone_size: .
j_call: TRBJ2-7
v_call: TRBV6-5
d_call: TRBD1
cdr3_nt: TGTGCCAGCGCGACAGGGGCAAACGAGCAGTACTTC
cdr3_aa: CASATGANEQYF

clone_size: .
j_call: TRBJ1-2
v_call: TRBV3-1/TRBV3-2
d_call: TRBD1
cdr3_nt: TGTGCCAGCAGCCCTCATGCACAGGGGGATGGCTACACCTTC
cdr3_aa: CASSPHAQGDGYTF

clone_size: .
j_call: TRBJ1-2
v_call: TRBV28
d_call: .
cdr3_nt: TGTGCCAGCAGTTTTACCTACTATGGCTACACCTTC
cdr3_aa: CASSFTYYGYTF